This T cell receptor beta chain was identified in a study of blood T cell repertoires in COVID-19. Looking at the study overall: Italy, Spain and the United States were the sources of the convalescent and acute COVID-19 samples. In each case, the material was cDNA or gDNA derived from T cells, B-cell-depleted T cells, or PBMCs.

In the original analysis: Reference gene primer amplification gave estimated nucleated cell counts. Profiled with immunoSEQ multiplex PCR; TCRdb holds only in-frame clones, not every one. V, J and clone size are those of that table, while D and trimming were read from the DNA. This table holds just under 85,000 clones, approximately 86% found once. The sequence came from a man older than 75 with active or convalescent COVID-19. Sequencing input: peripheral blood.

CDR3 in amino acids: CASSSPGLAGGGRSEQFF. The CDR3 DNA sequence: TGTGCCAGCAGTTCACCGGGACTAGCGGGAGGTGGGAGGAGTGAGCAGTTCTTC. The chain combines TRBV28 with TRBJ2-1; 15 bases are a match to TRBD2. Germline V CDR1 and CDR2: MDHEN, SYDVKM. The CDR3 has 18 residues. The ends lost 4 bases at V and 9 bases at J; junction bases unmatched: 13.